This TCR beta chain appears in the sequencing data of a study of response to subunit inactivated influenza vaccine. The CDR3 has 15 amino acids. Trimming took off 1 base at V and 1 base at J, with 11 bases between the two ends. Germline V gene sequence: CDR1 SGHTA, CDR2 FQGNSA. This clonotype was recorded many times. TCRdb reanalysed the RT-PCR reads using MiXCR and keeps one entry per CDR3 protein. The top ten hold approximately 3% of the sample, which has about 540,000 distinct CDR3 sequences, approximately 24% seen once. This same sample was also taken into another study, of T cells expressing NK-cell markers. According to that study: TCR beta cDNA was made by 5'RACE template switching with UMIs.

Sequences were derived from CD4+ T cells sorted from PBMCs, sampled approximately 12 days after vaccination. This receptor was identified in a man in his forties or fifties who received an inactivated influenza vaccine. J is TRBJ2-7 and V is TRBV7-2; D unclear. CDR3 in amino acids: CASSLEFGYSYEQYF. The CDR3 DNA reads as TGTGCCAGCAGCTTAGAATTCGGGTATTCCTACGAGCAGTACTTC.